A single sample is the source of the 20 T cell receptor beta chains below, sequenced in a study of shared clonotypes between healthy human individuals. Clones were sequenced by immunoSEQ multiplex PCR, and TCRdb holds only the in-frame ones, with some missing. The sample contains about a million clones, 60% to 85% of which appear only once. The sample was memory CD4+ T cells sorted from blood. This sample's subset: CD45RA-negative fraction. Receptors were obtained from a man aged 18 to 35 in good health.

This clone was found many times. The chain joins TRBV30 to TRBJ1-1; the D gene is possibly TRBD1 (6 bases). In germline, CDR1 is GTSNPN, CDR2 SVGIG (reference sequence). CDR3 length equals 11 residues. V lost 0 bases and J lost 12, with 11 bases in between. In DNA, the CDR3 is TGTGCCTGGAGTGTAGGGGGGCATACTTTCTTT. Translating gives CAWSVGGHTFF.

CDR3 nucleotide sequence: TGTGCCAGCAGCGCCGGGGACACTAATGAAAAACTGTTTTTT. This gives the protein CASSAGDTNEKLFF. The chain combines TRBV9 with TRBJ1-4; D perhaps matches TRBD1 (5 bases). The V gene's germline CDR1 is SGDLS and CDR2 YYNGEE. V was pared by 3 bases and J by 2 bases, with 8 bases between. This CDR3 contains 14 residues.

This chain connects TRBV21-1 to TRBJ2-1; the table assigns TRBD2, which was not confirmed against the DNA. TRBV21-1 is termed a pseudogene. The CDR3 is 16 amino acids. CDR3 DNA: TGTGCCAGCAGCAAAGGGAAGAGCGGGAGAAACAATGAGCAGTTCTTC. The encoded protein is CASSKGKSGRNNEQFF.

The V gene is TRBV5-6, the J gene TRBJ1-6, with 8 bases that match TRBD1. Germline CDR1 SGHDT, CDR2 YYEEEE. The V and J ends lost 5 bases and 10 bases, in that order; junction bases with no gene match: 11. CDR3 length equals 15 residues. The CDR3 nucleotides read TGTGCCAGCAGACCCGGACAGGGTGAGAAATCACCCCTCCACTTT. It specifies CASRPGQGEKSPLHF. The variable domain in full, completed from reference TRBV5-6 and TRBJ1-6, reads DAGVTQSPTHLIKTRGQQVTLRCSPKSGHDTVSWYQQALGQGPQFIFQYYEEEERQRGNFPDRFSGHQFPNYSSELNVNALLLGDSALYLCASRPGQGEKSPLHFGNGTRLTVT.

The V gene is TRBV5-1, the J gene TRBJ1-1; D may be TRBD1 (6 bases). This CDR3 spans 16 amino acids. Germline V CDR1 and CDR2: SGHRS, YFSETQ. Trimming shortened V by 4 bases and J by 1 base, and 17 bases separated the two germline ends. The CDR3 region is CASSPGTGTQNTEAFF. Here the CDR3 DNA reads TGCGCCAGCAGCCCCGGTACCGGGACACAGAACACTGAAGCTTTCTTT. Together with reference TRBV5-1 and TRBJ1-1, the CDR3 gives the full variable domain: KAGVTQTPRYLIKTRGQQVTLSCSPISGHRSVSWYQQTPGQGLQFLFEYFSETQRNKGNFPGRFSGRQFSNSRSEMNVSTLELGDSALYLCASSPGTGTQNTEAFFGQGTRLTVV.

Only one count was recorded for this clone. The rearrangement uses TRBV5-1 and TRBJ2-7, with TRBD1 matching 7 bases. The CDR3 length is 14 residues. Germline lookup yields CDR1 SGHRS and CDR2 YFSETQ. V shed 2 bases, J shed 5 bases, and the junction held 7 bases outside the gene matches. CDR3 sequence: CASSFTRGQHEQYF. In DNA form, the CDR3 reads TGCGCCAGCAGCTTTACTAGGGGACAGCACGAGCAGTACTTC.

This chain uses TRBV9 with TRBJ2-1; no clear D. The CDR3 loop spans 12 amino acids. The V gene's germline CDR1 is SGDLS and CDR2 YYNGEE. V was clipped by 4 bases and J by 7 bases, with 9 bases between them. CDR3 amino acids: CASSPIGNEQFF. In DNA, the CDR3 is TGTGCCAGCAGCCCCATTGGGAATGAGCAGTTCTTC.

In regard to this clone: The junction departs from the called germline gene at one end, perhaps through a read error. V gene TRBV6-6 combines with J gene TRBJ1-1, with 10 bases identical to TRBD1. This CDR3 spans 12 amino acids. The V gene's germline CDR1 is MNHNY and CDR2 SVGAGI (reference sequence). The CDR3 nucleotides are TGTGCCAGCAGTTACGCTTCTGACAGGGGGCTATTT. It encodes CASSYASDRGLF.

In this sample, this clone turned up many times. The rearrangement uses TRBV30 and TRBJ1-6, with D unresolved. From germline, CDR1 is GTSNPN and CDR2 SVGIG (reference sequence). CDR3 size: 15 residues. V was clipped by 4 bases and J by 7 bases, with 17 bases between them. CDR3: CAWKPEGFGNSPLHF. CDR3 nucleotide sequence: TGTGCCTGGAAACCGGAGGGATTCGGGAATTCACCCCTCCACTTT.

A few counts support this clone. The chain combines TRBV6-4 with TRBJ1-2, with unresolved D. Germline V lookup: CDR1 MRHNA, CDR2 SNTAGT. V was trimmed by 6 bases and J by 5 bases, leaving 4 bases between them. The length of the CDR3 is 10 residues. The CDR3 loop is CASSRYGYTF. The CDR3 coding sequence is TGTGCCAGCAGCCGATATGGCTACACCTTC.

This chain uses TRBV18 with TRBJ2-1; TRBD2 matches 13 bases. CDR1 and CDR2 from the germline V gene are KGHSH and LQKENI. The CDR3 is 16 residues long. The V gene end was trimmed by 4 bases and the J gene end by 4 bases; junction bases not matched to a gene: 4. CDR3 protein: CASSLRTSGGYNEQFF. CDR3 coding DNA: TGTGCCAGCTCACTACGGACTAGCGGGGGATACAATGAGCAGTTCTTC.

J is TRBJ2-5 and V is TRBV7-9; D might be TRBD2 (6 bases). The CDR3 consists of 16 residues. Per the germline V gene, CDR1 is SEHNR and CDR2 is FQNEAQ (reference sequence). V shed 3 bases and J shed 1 base, with 15 bases lying between them. In nucleotides, the CDR3 is TGTGCCAGCAGCTTCAGAACGGGACTTTTCCAAGAGACCCAGTACTTC. Translated: CASSFRTGLFQETQYF.

This chain joins TRBV11-2 and TRBJ2-5; 11 bases agree with TRBD2. This CDR3 contains 16 residues. With 5 bases clipped from V and 2 bases from J, the junction kept 7 bases outside the gene matches. Germline CDR1 is SGHAT and CDR2 is FQNNGV. DNA of the CDR3: TGTGCCAGCAGCATTAGCGGGAGGGTAGTGCAAGAGACCCAGTACTTC. Its protein product is CASSISGRVVQETQYF.

This chain joins TRBV28 and TRBJ1-2; D gene ambiguous. The V and J ends lost 2 bases and 0 bases respectively, with 10 bases between them. Germline V lookup: CDR1 MDHEN, CDR2 SYDVKM. The CDR3 extends over 15 amino acids. The CDR3 bases are TGTGCCAGCAGTTTAACGCGGCATACTAACTATGGCTACACCTTC. It translates to CASSLTRHTNYGYTF.

This clone was picked up a small number of times. The V and J genes are TRBV15 and TRBJ1-5, with D unclear. CDR1 and CDR2 from the germline V gene are LNHNV and YYDKDF (reference sequence). The CDR3 has 14 residues. V gave up 9 bases and J gave up 0 bases, with 12 bases separating them. The CDR3 DNA follows: TGTGCCACGGACCCGGGCGGTAGCAATCAGCCCCAGCATTTT. Its translation: CATDPGGSNQPQHF.

The chain joins TRBV5-1 to TRBJ2-2; 9 nucleotides match TRBD1. V was pared by 2 bases and J by 6 bases, with 8 bases of the junction left unmatched. Germline V lookup: CDR1 SGHRS, CDR2 YFSETQ. The CDR3 is 16 amino acids. The CDR3 coding sequence is TGCGCCAGCAGCTTTCTGACAGGGGGTCTCCCCGGGGAGCTGTTTTTT. It specifies CASSFLTGGLPGELFF. Filled out from reference TRBV5-1 and TRBJ2-2, the complete variable domain reads KAGVTQTPRYLIKTRGQQVTLSCSPISGHRSVSWYQQTPGQGLQFLFEYFSETQRNKGNFPGRFSGRQFSNSRSEMNVSTLELGDSALYLCASSFLTGGLPGELFFGEGSRLTVL.

The count of this clone is one. The chain links TRBV6-5 to TRBJ1-6, with TRBD1 as a possible D gene (5 bases). This CDR3 has 15 amino acids. The germline gives CDR1 MNHEY, CDR2 SVGAGI. Trimming removed 2 bases from V and 8 bases from J, with 13 bases in between. CDR3 nucleotide sequence: TGTGCCAGCAGTTACCGGGCAGGGTGGGATTCACCCCTCCACTTT. It is translated as CASSYRAGWDSPLHF.

This clone was found a few times. One end of the junction varies from germline; a read error may be responsible. DNA of the CDR3: TGTGCTAGCAGCTCCCCAGGGGTCGGGAACAATGAGCAGTTCTTC. Amino acids: CASSSPGVGNNEQFF. This sequence joins TRBV7-7 and TRBJ2-1; weak D call: TRBD1 (6 bases). This CDR3 is built from 15 residues. Germline CDR1 reads SSHAT; CDR2 reads FNYEAQ (reference sequence).

The chain is built from TRBV6-6 and TRBJ1-6; D gene uncertain. Germline CDR1 MNHNY, CDR2 SVGAGI (reference sequence). CDR3 length: 15 amino acids. V dropped 10 bases and J dropped 0 bases, with 13 bases sitting between them. CDR3 in DNA: TGTGCCACGGGGAGCTCCAGCTCCTATAATTCACCCCTCCACTTT. Amino acids: CATGSSSSYNSPLHF.

Comments on this clone: Different DNA sequences within this sample yield the same CDR3. The gene calls are TRBV18 and TRBJ2-2, with D perhaps being TRBD1 or TRBD2 (5 bases each). Germline V gene lookup returns CDR1 KGHSH and CDR2 LQKENI. The CDR3 totals 13 residues. V lost 6 bases, J lost 4 bases, and 9 bases lay in between. The DNA of the CDR3 is TGTGCCAGCTCTCCAGGGAGCACCGGGGAGCTGTTTTTT. Translating gives CASSPGSTGELFF.